Each of the 18 T cell receptor beta chains below was sequenced from the same sample in a study of blood T cell repertoires in COVID-19. The data were produced by immunoSEQ multiplex PCR, yet TCRdb's version contains in-frame clones alone and is incomplete. The sample has approximately 490,000 clones, about nine tenths seen once. The sample taken for sequencing was PBMCs or T cells enriched from blood (not recorded which). These receptors came from a woman aged 18 to 35 who had recovered from COVID-19.

The CDR3 DNA reads TGTGCCAGCAGCTCCCGGACAGATAAGGGCACTGAAGCTTTCTTT. Residues: CASSSRTDKGTEAFF. V is TRBV7-2 and J is TRBJ1-1; D perhaps matches TRBD1 (6 bases). The germline V and J ends were trimmed by 4 bases and 4 bases, with 16 bases remaining between them. This CDR3 region has 15 residues. CDR1 and CDR2 from the germline V gene are SGHTA and FQGNSA. Full variable domain (remainder filled in from reference TRBV7-2 and TRBJ1-1): GAGVSQSPSNKVTEKGKDVELRCDPISGHTALYWYRQSLGQGLEFLIYFQGNSAPDKSGLPSDRFSAERTGGSVSTLTIQRTQQEDSAVYLCASSSRTDKGTEAFFGQGTRLTVV.

The V call is TRBV27, the J call TRBJ2-3; D gene unclear. Trimming left V 3 bases short and J 5 bases short, with 9 bases between. CDR3 length: 13 amino acids. Germline lookup yields CDR1 MNHEY and CDR2 SMNVEV (reference sequence). CDR3 sequence: CASSLRNEDTQYF. The CDR3 DNA follows: TGTGCCAGCAGTTTGAGGAACGAAGATACGCAGTATTTT.

The chain joins TRBV7-2 to TRBJ2-3; perhaps TRBD2 as D (5 bases). V was shortened by 8 bases and J by 2 bases, with 17 bases between the two germline ends. The CDR3 totals 15 residues. Per germline, CDR1 SGHTA and CDR2 FQGNSA. CDR3 loop: CASAGGRIYTDTQYF. DNA for the CDR3: TGTGCCAGCGCCGGAGGTAGGATTTACACAGATACGCAGTATTTT.

This clone was detected once. This sequence joins TRBV5-1 and TRBJ2-7; 7 bases are a match to TRBD1. V was pared by 2 bases and J by 5 bases, with 10 bases of the junction left unmatched. The CDR3 runs to 15 residues. Germline V lookup: CDR1 SGHRS, CDR2 YFSETQ. The CDR3 coding sequence is TGCGCCAGCAGCTTCACGACAGGGCGGGTAAACGAGCAGTACTTC. It is translated as CASSFTTGRVNEQYF.

The chain couples TRBV2 to TRBJ2-6; no clear D gene. Germline lookup yields CDR1 SNHLY and CDR2 FYNNEI. Trimming took off 8 bases at V and 0 bases at J, with 11 bases between the two ends. The length of the CDR3 is 15 residues. As DNA, the CDR3 is TGTGCCAGCGCTGCCGCGTTCTCTGGGGCCAACGTCCTGACTTTC. Protein sequence: CASAAAFSGANVLTF.

This clone has only one observation. The CDR3 protein is CASSLYDRGAWEYF. The CDR3 region has the DNA TGTGCCAGCAGTTTATACGACAGGGGGGCTTGGGAGTACTTC. V gene TRBV28 combines with J gene TRBJ2-7, with TRBD1 matching over 9 bases. The CDR3 loop spans 14 amino acids. V dropped 1 base and J dropped 11; count of bases not matched to a gene: 9. The V gene's germline CDR1 is MDHEN and CDR2 SYDVKM.

V and J are TRBV5-5 and TRBJ1-2; TRBD1 aligns across 9 bases. CDR3 length: 16 residues. CDR1 is SGHKS and CDR2 is YYEKEE in the germline V gene (reference sequence). Losses at the gene ends were 0 bases for V and 5 bases for J; bases not matched to a gene: 8. CDR3 amino acids: CASSLDPTGGLYGYTF. DNA of the CDR3: TGTGCCAGCAGCTTGGATCCGACAGGGGGGCTATATGGCTACACCTTC.

The chain joins TRBV4-1 to TRBJ2-5; possibly TRBD2 for D (7 bases). CDR1 is MGHRA and CDR2 is YSYEKL in the germline V gene. The germline V and J ends were trimmed by 2 bases and 4 bases, with 23 bases remaining between them. This CDR3 spans 18 amino acids. The CDR3 spells CASSQRLLGGGASETQYF. The CDR3, as DNA: TGCGCCAGCAGCCAACGGCTCCTGGGTGGGGGGGCGTCAGAGACCCAGTACTTC.

This clone was found once. The chain links TRBV4-1 to TRBJ1-2, with no clear D. Trimming took 5 bases from V and 1 from J, leaving 14 bases between them. Germline lookup yields CDR1 MGHRA and CDR2 YSYEKL. The CDR3 has 15 amino acids. CDR3 in DNA: TGCGCCAGCAGCGCTTCTGCGGATCTTAACTATGGCTACACCTTC. Its translation: CASSASADLNYGYTF.

This clone showed up just once. This sequence joins TRBV5-5 and TRBJ2-7; D perhaps matches TRBD2 (6 bases). The V end lost 3 bases, the J end lost 2 bases, and 12 bases lay between the germline ends. CDR3 size: 14 residues. Germline lookup yields CDR1 SGHKS and CDR2 YYEKEE (reference sequence). The CDR3 spells CASSWGRGTYEQYF. CDR3 sequence (DNA): TGTGCCAGCAGCTGGGGACGGGGGACCTACGAGCAGTACTTC.

This chain links TRBV5-1 with TRBJ2-3; 7 nucleotides agree with TRBD2. Germline assignment: CDR1 SGHRS and CDR2 YFSETQ. After removal of 0 bases from V and 2 bases from J, the junction contained 6 bases not matched to a gene. The CDR3 contains 16 residues. The CDR3 nucleotides are TGCGCCAGCAGCTTGGCCGGGGGGAGTACCACAGATACGCAGTATTTT. Protein: CASSLAGGSTTDTQYF.

This rearrangement joins TRBV6-5 to TRBJ1-1; no clear D gene. The CDR3 contains 13 residues. Germline loops: CDR1 MNHEY, CDR2 SVGAGI. The ends were cut back, 5 bases at V and 1 base at J, with 8 bases in the middle. CDR3 sequence reads: CASSSTSNTEAFF. In nucleotides, the CDR3 is TGTGCCAGCAGTAGCACGTCGAACACTGAAGCTTTCTTT.

V usage is TRBV2 and J usage is TRBJ2-1; 10 bases fit TRBD1. Germline assignment: CDR1 SNHLY and CDR2 FYNNEI. The trim removed 4 bases at V and 4 bases at J, leaving 4 bases unmatched. This CDR3 spans 15 amino acids. The CDR3 DNA is TGTGCCAGCAGTGGGACAGGGGGGAATTACAATGAGCAGTTCTTC. This translates into CASSGTGGNYNEQFF.

V is TRBV5-6 and J is TRBJ1-1; a possible D gene is TRBD1 (5 bases). Trimming removed 6 bases from V and 5 bases from J, with 17 bases in between. CDR3 length: 14 amino acids. Germline CDR1 is SGHDT and CDR2 is YYEEEE. The CDR3 sequence is CASTDGGLTTEAFF. The CDR3 DNA follows: TGTGCCAGCACCGACGGGGGGTTGACAACTGAAGCTTTCTTT.

On this clone itself: In the same sample, other DNA sequences code for this CDR3. Written as DNA, the CDR3 is TGTGCCAGCTCACCGAGGGAGGGGTCCTACGAGCAGTACTTC. Translated: CASSPREGSYEQYF. The chain couples TRBV18 to TRBJ2-7; 7 nucleotides agree with TRBD2. Per germline, CDR1 KGHSH and CDR2 LQKENI. This CDR3 spans 14 amino acids. Losses at the gene ends were 3 bases for V and 1 base for J; bases not matched to a gene: 3.

The CDR3 region has the DNA TGTGCCAGCAGAGACAGGGTTGGGGGGAATGAGCAGTTCTTC. Protein: CASRDRVGGNEQFF. This chain uses TRBV6-4 with TRBJ2-1, with D tentatively TRBD1 (7 bases). V was shortened by 6 bases and J by 7 bases, with 16 bases between the two germline ends. Looked up from germline, CDR1 is MRHNA and CDR2 is SNTAGT. This CDR3 has 14 amino acids.

Of note for this clone: At one end, the junction sequence differs from germline, possibly due to a read error. The chain carries TRBV28 and TRBJ1-2; TRBD1 is a possible D gene (5 bases). Germline CDR1 MDHEN, CDR2 SYDVKM. There are 12 residues in the CDR3. CDR3 residues: CASSLSTSSGFF. Here the CDR3 DNA reads TGTGCCAGCAGTTTATCTACATCGTCAGGGTTCTTC.

The chain's CDR3 is CASSGDRGKVFF. Written as DNA, the CDR3 is TGTGCCAGCAGCGGGGACAGGGGAAAGGTGTTTTTT. This chain joins TRBV7-9 and TRBJ2-2; 10 bases fit TRBD1. Germline loops: CDR1 SEHNR, CDR2 FQNEAQ (reference sequence). CDR3 size: 12 residues. The J segment lost 15 bases and the V segment lost 5 bases, leaving 6 bases of the junction unmatched. The complete variable domain, with remaining parts taken from reference TRBV7-9 and TRBJ2-2, reads DTGVSQNPRHKITKRGQNVTFRCDPISEHNRLYWYRQTLGQGPEFLTYFQNEAQLEKSRLLSDRFSAERPKGSFSTLEIQRTEQGDSAMYLCASSGDRGKVFFGEGSRLTVL.